This TCR beta chain was profiled in a study of blood T cell repertoires in COVID-19. About the study: The study drew acute and convalescent COVID-19 samples from the United States, Italy and Spain. T cells, B-cell-depleted T cells, or PBMCs supplied cDNA or gDNA.

Original data processing: Amplification from reference gene primers served as the basis for estimated nucleated cell counts. Produced via immunoSEQ multiplex PCR; TCRdb's table is partial and in-frame only. For V, J and clone size, that table is used; D and trimming come from the DNA. The table lists 200,000 to 250,000 clones, around four fifths of them singletons, with 5.1% in the top ten. This clonotype was obtained from a woman in her fifties or sixties who had recovered from COVID-19. Sequenced sample: peripheral blood.

Here the CDR3 reads CASSWEGRGPSYEQYF. The CDR3 region has the DNA TGTGCCAGCAGTTGGGAGGGAAGGGGTCCCTCCTACGAGCAGTACTTC. The rearrangement links TRBV7-9 to TRBJ2-7; TRBD2 matches at 7 bases. This CDR3 comprises 16 residues. Germline V CDR1 and CDR2: SEHNR, FQNEAQ (reference sequence). J was trimmed by 0 bases and V by 6 bases; bases with no gene match: 11.